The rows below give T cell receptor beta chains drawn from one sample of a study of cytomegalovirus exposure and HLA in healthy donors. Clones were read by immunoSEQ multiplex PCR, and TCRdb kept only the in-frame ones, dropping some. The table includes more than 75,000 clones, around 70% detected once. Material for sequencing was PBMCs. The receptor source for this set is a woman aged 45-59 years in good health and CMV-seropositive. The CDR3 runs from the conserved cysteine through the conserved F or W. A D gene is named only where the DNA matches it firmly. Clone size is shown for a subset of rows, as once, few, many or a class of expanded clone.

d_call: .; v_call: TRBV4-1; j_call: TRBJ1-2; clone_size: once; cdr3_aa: CASSQAVVGYGYTF; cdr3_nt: TGCGCCAGCAGCCAGGCGGTTGTTGGCTATGGCTACACCTTC
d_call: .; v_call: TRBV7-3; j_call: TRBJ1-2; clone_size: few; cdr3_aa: CASSLTPRRGPDGYTF; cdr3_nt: TGTGCCAGCAGCTTAACCCCCCGACGAGGGCCCGATGGCTACACCTTC
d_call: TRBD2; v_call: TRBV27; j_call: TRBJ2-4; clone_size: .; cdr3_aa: CASGTRAKNIQYF; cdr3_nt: TGTGCCAGCGGGACTAGAGCCAAAAACATTCAGTACTTC
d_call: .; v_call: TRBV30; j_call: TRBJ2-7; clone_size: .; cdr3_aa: CAWRNTGLASYEQYF; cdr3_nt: TGTGCCTGGAGAAATACGGGCCTAGCATCCTACGAGCAGTACTTC
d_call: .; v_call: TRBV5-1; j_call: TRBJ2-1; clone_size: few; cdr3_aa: CASSLAPAAGNEQFF; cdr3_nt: TGCGCCAGCAGCTTGGCCCCCGCGGCGGGGAATGAGCAGTTCTTC
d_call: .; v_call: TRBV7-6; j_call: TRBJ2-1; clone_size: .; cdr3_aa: CASSLEQMTRGGNEQFF; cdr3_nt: TGTGCCAGCAGCCTCGAACAGATGACTAGGGGGGGCAATGAGCAGTTCTTC
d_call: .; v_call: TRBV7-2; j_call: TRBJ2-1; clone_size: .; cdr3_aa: CASSPPTDNEQFF; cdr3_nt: TGTGCCAGCAGCCCCCCGACTGATAATGAGCAGTTCTTC
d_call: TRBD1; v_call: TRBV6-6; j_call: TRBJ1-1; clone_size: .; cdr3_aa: CASSYAGGTEAFF; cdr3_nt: TGTGCCAGCAGTTACGCAGGGGGCACTGAAGCTTTCTTT
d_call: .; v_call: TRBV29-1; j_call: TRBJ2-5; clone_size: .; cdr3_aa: CSVEDFRGKGETQYF; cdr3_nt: TGCAGCGTTGAAGATTTTAGGGGAAAGGGTGAGACCCAGTACTTC
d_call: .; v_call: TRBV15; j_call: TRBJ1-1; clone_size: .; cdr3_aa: CATSILAGLGTEAFF; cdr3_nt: TGTGCCACCAGCATACTCGCAGGCCTGGGCACTGAAGCTTTCTTT
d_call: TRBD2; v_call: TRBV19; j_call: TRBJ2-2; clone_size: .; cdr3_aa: CASRVREVTGELFF; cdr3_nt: TGTGCCAGTAGGGTGCGGGAGGTTACCGGGGAGCTGTTTTTT
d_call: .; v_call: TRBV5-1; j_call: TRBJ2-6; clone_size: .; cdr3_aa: CASSLPHGATASGANVLTF; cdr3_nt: TGCGCCAGCAGCTTGCCTCACGGTGCGACTGCCTCTGGGGCCAACGTCCTGACTTTC
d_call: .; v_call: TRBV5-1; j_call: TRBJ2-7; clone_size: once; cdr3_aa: CASSLVVSGPYEQYF; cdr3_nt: TGCGCCAGCAGCTTGGTAGTTAGCGGACCCTACGAGCAGTACTTC
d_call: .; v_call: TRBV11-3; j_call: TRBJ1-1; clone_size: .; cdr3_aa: CASSLDSRGTEAFF; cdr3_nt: TGTGCCAGCAGCCTAGACTCCCGGGGCACTGAAGCTTTCTTT
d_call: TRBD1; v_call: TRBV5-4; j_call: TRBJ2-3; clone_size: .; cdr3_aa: CASSLVGRTGGADTQYF; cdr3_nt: TGTGCCAGCAGCTTGGTGGGCCGGACAGGGGGCGCAGATACGCAGTATTTT
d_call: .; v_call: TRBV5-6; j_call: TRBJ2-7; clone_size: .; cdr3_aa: CASSFGTVQQYF; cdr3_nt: TGTGCCAGCAGCTTTGGAACAGTACAGCAGTACTTC
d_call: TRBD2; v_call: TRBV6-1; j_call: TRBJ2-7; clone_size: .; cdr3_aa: CASSEASGRMGEQYF; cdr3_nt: TGTGCCAGCAGTGAAGCCAGCGGGAGAATGGGGGAGCAGTACTTC
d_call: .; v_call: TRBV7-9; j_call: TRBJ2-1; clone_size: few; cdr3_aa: CASSLEGLAHYNEQFF; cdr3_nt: TGTGCCAGCAGCTTAGAGGGCCTAGCCCACTACAATGAGCAGTTCTTC
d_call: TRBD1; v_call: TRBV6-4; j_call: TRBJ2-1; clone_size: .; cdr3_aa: CASSDGRGNGNEQFF; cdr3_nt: TGTGCCAGCAGTGACGGCAGGGGGAACGGCAATGAGCAGTTCTTC
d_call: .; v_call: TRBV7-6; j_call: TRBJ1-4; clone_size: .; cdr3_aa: CASSSIQGRLFF; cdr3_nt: TGTGCCAGCAGCTCAATTCAGGGTCGACTGTTTTTT
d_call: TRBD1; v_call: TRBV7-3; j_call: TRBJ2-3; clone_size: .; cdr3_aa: CASSSRQGETDTQYF; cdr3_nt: TGTGCCAGCAGCTCACGACAGGGCGAGACAGATACGCAGTATTTT
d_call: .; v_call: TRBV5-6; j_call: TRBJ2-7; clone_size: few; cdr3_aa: CASSLTSYEQYF; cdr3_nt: TGTGCCAGCAGCTTAACGAGCTACGAGCAGTACTTC
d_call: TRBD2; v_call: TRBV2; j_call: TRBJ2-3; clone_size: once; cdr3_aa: CASARRAGRTDTQYF; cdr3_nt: TGTGCCAGCGCCCGTAGAGCGGGAAGAACAGATACGCAGTATTTT
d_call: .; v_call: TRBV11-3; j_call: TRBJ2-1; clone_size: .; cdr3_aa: CASSLEASAKFF; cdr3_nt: TGTGCCAGCAGCTTAGAGGCTAGCGCGAAGTTCTTC
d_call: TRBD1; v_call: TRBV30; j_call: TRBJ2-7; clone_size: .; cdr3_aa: CAWRGGTGTYEQYF; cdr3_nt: TGTGCCTGGAGAGGCGGGACAGGGACCTACGAGCAGTACTTC
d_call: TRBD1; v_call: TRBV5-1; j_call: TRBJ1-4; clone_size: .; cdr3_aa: CASKRSGGWGQATGKLFF; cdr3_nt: TGCGCCAGCAAGAGGTCCGGTGGTTGGGGACAGGCGACGGGAAAACTGTTTTTT
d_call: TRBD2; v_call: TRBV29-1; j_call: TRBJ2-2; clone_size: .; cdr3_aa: CSVEEASGSNTGELFF; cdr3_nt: TGCAGCGTTGAAGAGGCTAGCGGGTCCAACACCGGGGAGCTGTTTTTT
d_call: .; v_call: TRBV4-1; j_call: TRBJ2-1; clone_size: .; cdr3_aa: CASSQEGAGSNEQFF; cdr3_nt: TGCGCCAGCAGCCAAGAAGGGGCGGGAAGCAATGAGCAGTTCTTC
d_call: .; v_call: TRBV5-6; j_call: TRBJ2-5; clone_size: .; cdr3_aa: CASSPGTISQGTQYF; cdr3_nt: TGTGCCAGCAGCCCGGGGACAATTTCTCAAGGGACCCAGTACTTC
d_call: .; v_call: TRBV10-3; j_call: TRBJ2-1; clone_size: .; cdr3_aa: CAISTGNSYNEQFF; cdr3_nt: TGTGCCATCAGCACAGGAAACTCCTACAATGAGCAGTTCTTC
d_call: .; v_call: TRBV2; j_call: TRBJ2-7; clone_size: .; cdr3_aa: CASSDHYEQYF; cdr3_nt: TGTGCCAGCAGTGACCACTACGAGCAGTACTTC
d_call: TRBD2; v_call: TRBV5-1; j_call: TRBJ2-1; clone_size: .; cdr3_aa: CASSPGAGGYYNEQFF; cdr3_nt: TGCGCCAGCAGCCCCGGCGCGGGAGGTTACTACAATGAGCAGTTCTTC
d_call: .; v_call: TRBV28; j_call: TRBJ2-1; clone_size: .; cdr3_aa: CASNRGTALGNEQFF; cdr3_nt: TGTGCCAGCAATCGGGGAACCGCACTTGGCAATGAGCAGTTCTTC
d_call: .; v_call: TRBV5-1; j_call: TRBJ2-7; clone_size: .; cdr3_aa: CATPPIARYRYEQYF; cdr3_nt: TGCGCCACCCCACCTATAGCGAGATATCGGTACGAGCAGTACTTC
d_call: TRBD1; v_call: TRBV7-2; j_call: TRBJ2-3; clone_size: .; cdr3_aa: CASSLSGTARSDTQYF; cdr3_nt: TGTGCCAGCAGCTTATCGGGGACAGCGAGATCAGATACGCAGTATTTT
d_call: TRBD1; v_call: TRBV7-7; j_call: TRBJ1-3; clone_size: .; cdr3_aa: CASSLNDRGDSGNTIYF; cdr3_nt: TGTGCTAGCAGCTTAAATGACAGGGGAGACTCTGGAAACACCATATATTTT
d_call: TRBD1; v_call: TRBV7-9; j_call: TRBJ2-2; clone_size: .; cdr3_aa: CASRGDRGHTGELFF; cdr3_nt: TGTGCCAGCAGGGGAGACAGGGGGCATACCGGGGAGCTGTTTTTT
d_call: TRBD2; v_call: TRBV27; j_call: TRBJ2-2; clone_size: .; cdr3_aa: CATSPVAGLRGELFF; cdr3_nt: TGTGCCACCTCCCCAGTAGCGGGATTAAGGGGGGAGCTGTTTTTT
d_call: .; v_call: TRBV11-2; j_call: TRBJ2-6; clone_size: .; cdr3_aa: CASSLSGANVLTF; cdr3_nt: TGTGCCAGCAGCTTGAGTGGGGCCAACGTCCTGACTTTC
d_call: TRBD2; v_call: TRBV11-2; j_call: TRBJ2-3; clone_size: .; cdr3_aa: CASSTGLVDTQYF; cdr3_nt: TGTGCCAGCAGCACCGGACTAGTGGATACGCAGTATTTT
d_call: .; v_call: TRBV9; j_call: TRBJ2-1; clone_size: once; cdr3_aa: CASSVSARRRYNEQFF; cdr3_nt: TGTGCCAGCAGCGTTTCTGCGCGGCGACGTTACAATGAGCAGTTCTTC
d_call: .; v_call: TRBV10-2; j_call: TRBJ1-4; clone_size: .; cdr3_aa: CASCEVATNEKLFF; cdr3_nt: TGCGCCAGCTGCGAGGTGGCGACTAATGAAAAACTGTTTTTT
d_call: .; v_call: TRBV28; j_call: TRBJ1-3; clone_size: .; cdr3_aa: CASIRDNYSGNTIYF; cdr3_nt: TGTGCCAGCATCCGGGACAACTACTCTGGAAACACCATATATTTT
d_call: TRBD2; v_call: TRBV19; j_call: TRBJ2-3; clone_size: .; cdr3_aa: CASTLRGRGAGGSTDTQYF; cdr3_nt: TGTGCCAGTACCCTGAGAGGTCGTGGAGCGGGAGGGTCCACAGATACGCAGTATTTT
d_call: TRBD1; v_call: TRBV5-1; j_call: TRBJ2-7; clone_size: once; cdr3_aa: CASSSAGTANEQYF; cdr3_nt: TGCGCCAGCAGCTCCGCCGGGACAGCAAACGAGCAGTACTTC
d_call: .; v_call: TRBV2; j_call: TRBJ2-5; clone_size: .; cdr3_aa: CASRVPGAGETQYF; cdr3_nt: TGTGCCAGCAGGGTTCCGGGCGCGGGGGAGACCCAGTACTTC
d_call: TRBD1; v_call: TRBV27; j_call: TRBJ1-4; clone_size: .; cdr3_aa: CASSLWGTGTGDEKLFF; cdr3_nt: TGTGCCAGCAGTTTATGGGGAACCGGGACAGGGGATGAAAAACTGTTTTTT
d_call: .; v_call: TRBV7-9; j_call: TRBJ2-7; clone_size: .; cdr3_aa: CASSLGFGGEQYF; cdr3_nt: TGTGCCAGCAGCTTAGGGTTCGGGGGCGAGCAGTACTTC
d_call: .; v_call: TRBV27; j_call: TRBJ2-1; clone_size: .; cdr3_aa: CASSFRGRPDDEQFF; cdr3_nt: TGTGCCAGCAGTTTTAGGGGCAGGCCGGACGATGAGCAGTTCTTC
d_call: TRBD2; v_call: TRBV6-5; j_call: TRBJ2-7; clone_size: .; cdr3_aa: CATRGWSGRNEQYF; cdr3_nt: TGTGCCACCAGGGGGTGGAGCGGGAGGAACGAGCAGTACTTC
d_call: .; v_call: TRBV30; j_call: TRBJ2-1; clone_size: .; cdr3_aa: CAWMLASSYNEQFF; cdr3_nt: TGTGCCTGGATGCTAGCCTCGTCCTACAATGAGCAGTTCTTC
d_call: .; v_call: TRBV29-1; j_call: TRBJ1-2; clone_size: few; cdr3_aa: CSVDAQGHYGYTF; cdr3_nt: TGCAGCGTTGACGCTCAGGGCCACTATGGCTACACCTTC
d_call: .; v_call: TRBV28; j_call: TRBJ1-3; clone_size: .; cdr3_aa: CASSPGNTIYF; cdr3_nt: TGTGCCAGCAGTCCCGGGAACACCATATATTTT
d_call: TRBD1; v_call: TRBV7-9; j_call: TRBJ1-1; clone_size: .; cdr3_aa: CASSLVTGANTEAFF; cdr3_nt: TGTGCCAGCAGCCTAGTGACAGGGGCGAACACTGAAGCTTTCTTT
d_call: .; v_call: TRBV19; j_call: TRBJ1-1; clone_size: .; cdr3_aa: CASTSPVYTEAFF; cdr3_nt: TGTGCCAGTACTTCTCCTGTATACACTGAAGCTTTCTTT
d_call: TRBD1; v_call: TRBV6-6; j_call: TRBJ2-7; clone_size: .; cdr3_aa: CASSSRQGCEQYF; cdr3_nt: TGTGCCAGCAGTTCGCGACAGGGGTGCGAGCAGTACTTC
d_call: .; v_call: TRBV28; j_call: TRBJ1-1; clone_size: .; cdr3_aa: CASSLMSTRAFF; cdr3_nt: TGTGCCAGCAGTTTAATGTCAACGCGGGCTTTCTTT
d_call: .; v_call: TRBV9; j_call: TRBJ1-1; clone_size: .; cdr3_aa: CASSVGSGNTEAFF; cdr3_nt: TGTGCCAGCAGCGTAGGATCAGGGAACACTGAAGCTTTCTTT
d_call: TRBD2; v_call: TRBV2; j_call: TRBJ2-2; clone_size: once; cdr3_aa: CASSDPGTSGTNTGELFF; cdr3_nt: TGTGCCAGCAGTGACCCCGGGACTAGCGGGACGAACACCGGGGAGCTGTTTTTT
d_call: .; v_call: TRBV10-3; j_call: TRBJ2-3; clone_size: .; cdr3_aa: CAISPRGIDADTQYF; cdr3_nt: TGTGCCATCAGTCCCAGGGGTATTGACGCAGATACGCAGTATTTT